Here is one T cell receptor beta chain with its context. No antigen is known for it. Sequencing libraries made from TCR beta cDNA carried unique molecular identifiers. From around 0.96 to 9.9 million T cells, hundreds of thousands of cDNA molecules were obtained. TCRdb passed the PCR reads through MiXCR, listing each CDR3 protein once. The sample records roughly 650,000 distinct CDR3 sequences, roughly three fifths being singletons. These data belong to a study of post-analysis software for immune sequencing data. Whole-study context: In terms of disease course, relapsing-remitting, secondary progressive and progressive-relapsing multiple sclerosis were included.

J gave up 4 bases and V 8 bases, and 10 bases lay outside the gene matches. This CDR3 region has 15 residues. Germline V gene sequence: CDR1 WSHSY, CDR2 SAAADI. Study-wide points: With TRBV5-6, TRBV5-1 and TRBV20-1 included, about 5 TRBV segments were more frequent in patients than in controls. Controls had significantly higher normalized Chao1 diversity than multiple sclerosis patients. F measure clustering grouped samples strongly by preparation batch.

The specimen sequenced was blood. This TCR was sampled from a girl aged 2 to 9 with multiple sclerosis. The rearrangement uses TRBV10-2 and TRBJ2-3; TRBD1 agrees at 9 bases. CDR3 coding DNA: TGCGCCAGCTATGGCCGGGACAGGGCGCCAGATACGCAGTATTTT. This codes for CASYGRDRAPDTQYF.